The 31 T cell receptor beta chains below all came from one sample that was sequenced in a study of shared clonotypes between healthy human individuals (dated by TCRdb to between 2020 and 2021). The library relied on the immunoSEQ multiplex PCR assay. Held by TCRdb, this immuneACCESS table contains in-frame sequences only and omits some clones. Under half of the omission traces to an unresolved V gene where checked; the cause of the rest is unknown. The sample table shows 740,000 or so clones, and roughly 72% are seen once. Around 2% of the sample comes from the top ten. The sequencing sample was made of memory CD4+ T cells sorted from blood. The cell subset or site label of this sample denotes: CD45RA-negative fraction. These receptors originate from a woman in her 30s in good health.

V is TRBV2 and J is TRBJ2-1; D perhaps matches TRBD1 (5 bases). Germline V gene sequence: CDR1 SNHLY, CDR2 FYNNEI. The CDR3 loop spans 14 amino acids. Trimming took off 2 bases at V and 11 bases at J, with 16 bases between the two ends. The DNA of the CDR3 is TGTGCCAGCAGTGAAATGGGATCAGGGTTAAAGCAGTTCTTC. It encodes CASSEMGSGLKQFF.

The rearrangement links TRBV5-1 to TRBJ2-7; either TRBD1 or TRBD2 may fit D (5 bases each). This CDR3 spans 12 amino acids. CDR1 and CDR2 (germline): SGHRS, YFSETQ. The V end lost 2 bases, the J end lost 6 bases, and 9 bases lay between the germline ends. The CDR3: CASSFRGAEQYF. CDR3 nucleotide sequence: TGCGCCAGCAGCTTCCGAGGGGCCGAGCAGTACTTC.

CDR3 protein: CASSLAFGQEVGGNTIYF. The CDR3 nucleotides are TGTGCCAGCAGCTTGGCCTTCGGGCAGGAAGTGGGTGGAAACACCATATATTTT. V usage is TRBV5-4 and J usage is TRBJ1-3; no clear D gene. Per germline, CDR1 SGHNT and CDR2 YYREEE (reference sequence). The CDR3 runs to 18 residues. V was pared by 0 bases and J by 3 bases, with 19 bases between.

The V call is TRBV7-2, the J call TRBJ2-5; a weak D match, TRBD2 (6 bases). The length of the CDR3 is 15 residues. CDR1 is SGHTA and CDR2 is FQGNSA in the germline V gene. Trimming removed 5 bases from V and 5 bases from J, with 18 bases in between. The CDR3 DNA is TGTGCCAGCAGCGCCATGCGACTAGGAAGTGAGACCCAGTACTTC. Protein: CASSAMRLGSETQYF. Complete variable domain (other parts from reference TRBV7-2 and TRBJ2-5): GAGVSQSPSNKVTEKGKDVELRCDPISGHTALYWYRQSLGQGLEFLIYFQGNSAPDKSGLPSDRFSAERTGGSVSTLTIQRTQQEDSAVYLCASSAMRLGSETQYFGPGTRLLVL.

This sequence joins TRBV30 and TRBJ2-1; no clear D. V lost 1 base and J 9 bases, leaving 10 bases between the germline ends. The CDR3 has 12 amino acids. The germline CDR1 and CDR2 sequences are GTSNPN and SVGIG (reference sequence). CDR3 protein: CAWSEPVGEQFF. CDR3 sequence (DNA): TGTGCCTGGAGTGAGCCAGTAGGTGAGCAGTTCTTC.

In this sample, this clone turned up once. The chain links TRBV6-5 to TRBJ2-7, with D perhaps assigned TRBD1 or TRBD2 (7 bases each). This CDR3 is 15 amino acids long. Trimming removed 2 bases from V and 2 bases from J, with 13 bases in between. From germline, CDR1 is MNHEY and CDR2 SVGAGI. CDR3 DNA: TGTGCCAGCAGTTACAGCAGGGGGGGGACCTACGAGCAGTACTTC. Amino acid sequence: CASSYSRGGTYEQYF.

CDR3 in amino acids: CASSLLDSPDQPQHF. CDR3 DNA: TGTGCCAGCAGCTTGCTCGACAGCCCCGATCAGCCCCAGCATTTT. This rearrangement joins TRBV5-6 to TRBJ1-5, with D possibly being TRBD1 (5 bases). V lost 1 base and J 5 bases, leaving 13 bases between the germline ends. Germline V lookup: CDR1 SGHDT, CDR2 YYEEEE. The length of the CDR3 is 15 residues.

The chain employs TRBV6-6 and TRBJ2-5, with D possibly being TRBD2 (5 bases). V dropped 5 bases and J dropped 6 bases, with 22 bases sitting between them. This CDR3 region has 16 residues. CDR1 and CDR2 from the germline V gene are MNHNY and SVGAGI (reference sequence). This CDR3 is CASSQYSTGSGKTQYF. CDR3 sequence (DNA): TGTGCCAGCAGTCAATACTCAACTGGGAGTGGGAAGACCCAGTACTTC.

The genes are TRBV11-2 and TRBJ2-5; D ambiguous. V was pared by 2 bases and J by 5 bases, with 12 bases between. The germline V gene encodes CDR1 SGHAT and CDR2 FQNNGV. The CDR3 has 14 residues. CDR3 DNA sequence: TGTGCCAGCAGCTTACCGTTGGTCCGGGAGACCCAGTACTTC. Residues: CASSLPLVRETQYF.

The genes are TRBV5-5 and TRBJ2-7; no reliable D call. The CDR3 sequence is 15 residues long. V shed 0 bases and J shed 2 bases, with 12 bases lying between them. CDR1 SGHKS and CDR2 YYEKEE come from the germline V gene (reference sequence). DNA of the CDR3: TGTGCCAGCAGCTTGGAAGGGCCTGAACCCTACGAGCAGTACTTC. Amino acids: CASSLEGPEPYEQYF.

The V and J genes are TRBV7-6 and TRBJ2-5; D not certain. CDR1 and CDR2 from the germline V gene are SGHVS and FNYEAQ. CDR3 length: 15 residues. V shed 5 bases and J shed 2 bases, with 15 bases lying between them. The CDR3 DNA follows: TGTGCCAGCAGCCCCTCCCCGACTTGGCAAGAGACCCAGTACTTC. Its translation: CASSPSPTWQETQYF.

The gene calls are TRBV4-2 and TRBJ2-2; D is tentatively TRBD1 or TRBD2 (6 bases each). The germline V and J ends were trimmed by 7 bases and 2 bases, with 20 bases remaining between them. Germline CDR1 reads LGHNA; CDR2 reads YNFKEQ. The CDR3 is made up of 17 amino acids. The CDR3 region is CASIDRLASDNTGELFF. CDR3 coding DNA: TGTGCCAGCATCGACAGGCTGGCTAGCGACAACACCGGGGAGCTGTTTTTT.

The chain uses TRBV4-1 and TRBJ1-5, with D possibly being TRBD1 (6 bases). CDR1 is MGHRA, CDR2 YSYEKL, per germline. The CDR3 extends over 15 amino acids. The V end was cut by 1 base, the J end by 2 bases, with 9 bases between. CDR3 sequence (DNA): TGCGCCAGCAGCCAAGCCTCAGGGGGCAATCAGCCCCAGCATTTT. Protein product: CASSQASGGNQPQHF.

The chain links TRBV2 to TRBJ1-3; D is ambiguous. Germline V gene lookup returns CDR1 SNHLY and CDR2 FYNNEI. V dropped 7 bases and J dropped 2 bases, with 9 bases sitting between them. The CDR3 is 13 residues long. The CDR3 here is CASMADAGNTIYF. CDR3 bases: TGTGCCAGCATGGCGGATGCTGGAAACACCATATATTTT.

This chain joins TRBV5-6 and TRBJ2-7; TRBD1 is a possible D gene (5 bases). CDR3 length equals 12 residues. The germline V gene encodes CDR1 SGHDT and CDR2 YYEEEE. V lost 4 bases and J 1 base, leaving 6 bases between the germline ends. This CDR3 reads CASSRQSYEQYF. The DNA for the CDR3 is TGTGCCAGCAGCCGACAGTCCTACGAGCAGTACTTC. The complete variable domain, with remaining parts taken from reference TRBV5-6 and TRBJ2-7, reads DAGVTQSPTHLIKTRGQQVTLRCSPKSGHDTVSWYQQALGQGPQFIFQYYEEEERQRGNFPDRFSGHQFPNYSSELNVNALLLGDSALYLCASSRQSYEQYFGPGTRLTVT.

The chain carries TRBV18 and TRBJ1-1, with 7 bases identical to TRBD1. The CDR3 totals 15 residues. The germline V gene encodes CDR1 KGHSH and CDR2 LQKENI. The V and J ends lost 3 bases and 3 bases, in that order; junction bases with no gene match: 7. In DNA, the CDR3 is TGTGCCAGCTCACCTCCCGGGACAGTTTACACTGAAGCTTTCTTT. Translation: CASSPPGTVYTEAFF.

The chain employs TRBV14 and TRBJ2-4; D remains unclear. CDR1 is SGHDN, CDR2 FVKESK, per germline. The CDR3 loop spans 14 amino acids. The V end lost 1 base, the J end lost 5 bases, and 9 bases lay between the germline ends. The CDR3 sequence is CASSQVSLENIQYF. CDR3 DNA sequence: TGTGCCAGCAGCCAAGTTTCGCTGGAAAACATTCAGTACTTC.

The CDR3 DNA sequence: TGTGCCAGCAGGGAGAGCCACGTTGCGGCCTACGAGCAGTACTTC. Encoded protein: CASRESHVAAYEQYF. The chain is built from TRBV6-1 and TRBJ2-7; no firm D call. Trimming cost V 6 bases and J 2 bases, with 17 bases left between them. This CDR3 has 15 amino acids. Looked up from germline, CDR1 is MNHNS and CDR2 is SASEGT.

The CDR3 nucleotides read TGTGCCATCCTTGGACAGGGGGGATACGAGCAGTACTTC. This translates into CAILGQGGYEQYF. V gene TRBV10-3 combines with J gene TRBJ2-7; TRBD1 matches 10 bases. The CDR3 has 13 amino acids. Germline V gives CDR1 ENHRY, CDR2 SYGVKD. J lost 4 bases, V lost 8 bases, and 5 bases had no gene match.

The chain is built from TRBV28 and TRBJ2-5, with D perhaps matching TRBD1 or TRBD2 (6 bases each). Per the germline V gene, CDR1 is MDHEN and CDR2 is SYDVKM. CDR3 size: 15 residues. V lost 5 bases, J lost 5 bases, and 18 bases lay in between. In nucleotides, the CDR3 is TGTGCCAGCAGTCAGACCCCGCGAGGGGGGGAGACCCAGTACTTC. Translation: CASSQTPRGGETQYF.

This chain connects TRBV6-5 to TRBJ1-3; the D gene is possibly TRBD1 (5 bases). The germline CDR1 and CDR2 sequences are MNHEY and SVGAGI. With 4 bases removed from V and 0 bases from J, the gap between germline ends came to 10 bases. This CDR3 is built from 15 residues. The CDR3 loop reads CASSSATVSGNTIYF. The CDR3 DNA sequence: TGTGCCAGCAGTTCCGCGACAGTCTCTGGAAACACCATATATTTT.

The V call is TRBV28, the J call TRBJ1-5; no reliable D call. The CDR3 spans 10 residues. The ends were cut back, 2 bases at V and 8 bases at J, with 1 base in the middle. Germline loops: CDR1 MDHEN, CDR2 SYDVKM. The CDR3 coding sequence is TGTGCCAGCAGTTTAGAGCCCCAGCATTTT. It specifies CASSLEPQHF.

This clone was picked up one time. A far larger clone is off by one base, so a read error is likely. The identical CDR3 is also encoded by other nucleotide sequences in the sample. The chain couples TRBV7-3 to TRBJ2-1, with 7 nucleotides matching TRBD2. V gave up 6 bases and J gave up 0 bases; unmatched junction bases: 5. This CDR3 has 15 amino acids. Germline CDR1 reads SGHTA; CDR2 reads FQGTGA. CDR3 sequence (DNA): TGTGCCAGCAGTCCTCAGCGGGACTCCTACAATGAGCAGTTCTTC. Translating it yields CASSPQRDSYNEQFF.

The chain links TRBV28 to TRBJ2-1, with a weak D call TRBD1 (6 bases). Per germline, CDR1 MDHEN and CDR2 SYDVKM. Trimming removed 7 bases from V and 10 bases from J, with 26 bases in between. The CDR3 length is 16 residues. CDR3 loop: CASTLDTAGPTGEQFF. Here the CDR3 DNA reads TGTGCCAGCACCCTTGACACGGCGGGTCCTACAGGGGAGCAGTTCTTC. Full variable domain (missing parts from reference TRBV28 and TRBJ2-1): DVKVTQSSRYLVKRTGEKVFLECVQDMDHENMFWYRQDPGLGLRLIYFSYDVKMKEKGDIPEGYSVSREKKERFSLILESASTNQTSMYLCASTLDTAGPTGEQFFGPGTRLTVL.

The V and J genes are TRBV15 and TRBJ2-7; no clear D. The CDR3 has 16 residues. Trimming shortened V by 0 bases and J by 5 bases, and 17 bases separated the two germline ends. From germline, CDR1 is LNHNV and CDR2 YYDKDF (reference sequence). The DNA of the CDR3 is TGTGCCACCAGCAGAGATTTAATAGTGGGCCCTCACGAGCAGTACTTC. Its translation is CATSRDLIVGPHEQYF. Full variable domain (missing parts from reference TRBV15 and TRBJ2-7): DAMVIQNPRYQVTQFGKPVTLSCSQTLNHNVMYWYQQKSSQAPKLLFHYYDKDFNNEADTPDNFQSRRPNTSFCFLDIRSPGLGDTAMYLCATSRDLIVGPHEQYFGPGTRLTVT.

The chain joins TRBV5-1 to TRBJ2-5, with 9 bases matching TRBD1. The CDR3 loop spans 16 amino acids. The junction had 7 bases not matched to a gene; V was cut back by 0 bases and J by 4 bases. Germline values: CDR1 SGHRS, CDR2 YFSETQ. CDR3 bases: TGCGCCAGCAGCTTGGGGACAGGGGCTCGAGGAGAGACCCAGTACTTC. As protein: CASSLGTGARGETQYF.

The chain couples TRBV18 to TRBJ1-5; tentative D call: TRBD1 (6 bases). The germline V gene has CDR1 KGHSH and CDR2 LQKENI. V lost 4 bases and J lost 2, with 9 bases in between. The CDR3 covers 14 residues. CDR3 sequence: CASSRGAGNQPQHF. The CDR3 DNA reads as TGTGCCAGCTCACGGGGGGCTGGCAATCAGCCCCAGCATTTT.

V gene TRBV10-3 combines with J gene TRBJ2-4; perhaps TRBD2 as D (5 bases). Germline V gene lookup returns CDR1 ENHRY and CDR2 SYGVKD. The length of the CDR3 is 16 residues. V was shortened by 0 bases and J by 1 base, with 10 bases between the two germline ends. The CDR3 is CAISESWERAKNIQYF. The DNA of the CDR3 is TGTGCCATCAGTGAGTCGTGGGAGAGGGCCAAAAACATTCAGTACTTC.

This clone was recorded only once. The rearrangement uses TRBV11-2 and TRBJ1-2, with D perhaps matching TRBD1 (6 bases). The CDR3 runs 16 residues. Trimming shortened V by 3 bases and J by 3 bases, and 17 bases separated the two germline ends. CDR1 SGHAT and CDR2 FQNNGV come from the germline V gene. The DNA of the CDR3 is TGTGCCAGCAGCTTTGGAGGGCAGGGGAGCGACTATGGCTACACCTTC. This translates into CASSFGGQGSDYGYTF.

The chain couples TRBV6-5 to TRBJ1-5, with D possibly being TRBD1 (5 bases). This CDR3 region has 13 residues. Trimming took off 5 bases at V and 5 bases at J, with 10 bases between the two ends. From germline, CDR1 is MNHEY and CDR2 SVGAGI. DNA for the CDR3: TGTGCCAGCAGTCGGGAGGGGCATCAGCCCCAGCATTTT. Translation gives CASSREGHQPQHF.

CDR3 region: CAISEEGTGRETQYF. CDR3 DNA sequence: TGTGCCATCAGTGAAGAGGGGACAGGGCGAGAGACCCAGTACTTC. The rearrangement joins TRBV10-3 to TRBJ2-5, with TRBD1 identical over 9 bases. Trimming removed 3 bases from V and 4 bases from J; junction bases left unmatched: 6. Germline V lookup: CDR1 ENHRY, CDR2 SYGVKD. The CDR3 sequence is 15 residues long.